The 32 T cell receptor beta chains below come from one sample, sequenced in a study of shared clonotypes between healthy human individuals. Profiled with immunoSEQ multiplex PCR; TCRdb holds only in-frame clones, not every one. Among 330,000 or so clones, about 74% were seen once, and the ten largest hold 10%. Specimen: memory CD4+ T cells sorted from blood. Documented subset: CD45RA-negative fraction. Receptor source: a man aged 25 to 40 in good health.

V is TRBV9 and J is TRBJ2-2; TRBD2 agrees at 9 bases. This CDR3 comprises 16 residues. Germline V gene data show CDR1 as SGDLS and CDR2 as YYNGEE. Losses at the gene ends were 0 bases for V and 7 bases for J; bases not matched to a gene: 7. The CDR3: CASSVEAGGPIGELFF. The CDR3 DNA follows: TGTGCCAGCAGCGTAGAGGCGGGAGGGCCTATCGGGGAGCTGTTTTTT.

This clone showed up just once. This specimen includes other DNA sequences encoding the same CDR3. J is TRBJ1-1 and V is TRBV18; unclear D gene. The germline gives CDR1 KGHSH, CDR2 LQKENI. The CDR3 contains 15 residues. V was cut by 0 bases and J by 0 bases, with 8 bases left in between. The CDR3 DNA is TGTGCCAGCTCACCACCGGGGAGGGTGAACACTGAAGCTTTCTTT. This sequence encodes CASSPPGRVNTEAFF.

This clone has more than one count but fewer than ten. The chain carries TRBV6-1 and TRBJ1-5, with a weak D call TRBD1 (5 bases). V was shortened by 4 bases and J by 6 bases, with 22 bases between the two germline ends. The germline CDR1 and CDR2 sequences are MNHNS and SASEGT. This CDR3 region has 17 residues. Written as DNA, the CDR3 is TGTGCCAGCAGTGCTCCGGGACGATGGGGAAAAACTCAGCCCCAGCATTTT. As protein: CASSAPGRWGKTQPQHF.

The chain links TRBV2 to TRBJ2-5; TRBD1 matches 9 bases. With 7 bases clipped from V and 3 bases from J, the junction kept 3 bases outside the gene matches. Per the germline V gene, CDR1 is SNHLY and CDR2 is FYNNEI. The CDR3 runs 13 residues. The CDR3 loop is CASKQGAEETQYF. The CDR3 DNA reads as TGTGCCAGCAAACAGGGGGCCGAAGAGACCCAGTACTTC. Variable domain in full (rest from reference TRBV2 and TRBJ2-5): EPEVTQTPSHQVTQMGQEVILRCVPISNHLYFYWYRQILGQKVEFLVSFYNNEISEKSEIFDDQFSVERPDGSNFTLKIRSTKLEDSAMYFCASKQGAEETQYFGPGTRLLVL.

The chain carries TRBV10-3 and TRBJ1-2; D possibly corresponds to TRBD1 (6 bases). CDR1 is ENHRY and CDR2 is SYGVKD in the germline V gene. The CDR3 has 16 amino acids. V lost 0 bases and J lost 0, with 11 bases in between. The CDR3 is CAISESSRGANYGYTF. In DNA form, the CDR3 reads TGTGCCATCAGTGAGTCTTCCAGGGGCGCTAACTATGGCTACACCTTC.

This clone has a single count. The chain joins TRBV10-2 to TRBJ2-7; D may be TRBD2 (5 bases). The CDR3 covers 12 residues. Germline loops: CDR1 WSHSY, CDR2 SAAADI. In DNA, the CDR3 is TGCGCTGCGGCGGGTAGCCCCTACGAGCAGTACTTC. Its translation: CAAAGSPYEQYF.

The rearrangement links TRBV10-1 to TRBJ2-4; possibly TRBD1 for D (5 bases). This CDR3 has 15 residues. Germline V gene data show CDR1 as WNHNN and CDR2 as SYGVQD (reference sequence). Trimming took off 0 bases at V and 8 bases at J, with 14 bases between the two ends. CDR3 sequence (DNA): TGCGCCAGCAGTGAGTCTGGGGCAGGTTCGGACATTCAGTACTTC. Translating gives CASSESGAGSDIQYF.

About this clone itself: The sample carries other DNA sequences with the same CDR3. J is TRBJ2-3 and V is TRBV5-1; either TRBD1 or TRBD2 may fit D (5 bases each). V was cut by 7 bases and J by 2 bases, with 14 bases left in between. CDR1 is SGHRS and CDR2 is YFSETQ in the germline V gene. This CDR3 region has 14 residues. The CDR3 nucleotides read TGCGCCAGCGTTCGTGGGGGATCCACAGATACGCAGTATTTT. Amino acids: CASVRGGSTDTQYF.

This chain connects TRBV11-3 to TRBJ1-1, with D unclear. V was pared by 3 bases and J by 2 bases, with 7 bases between. The CDR3 contains 13 residues. From germline, CDR1 is SGHNT and CDR2 YENEEA. This CDR3 reads CASSLRSNTEAFF. The CDR3 DNA reads as TGTGCCAGCAGCTTGAGAAGCAACACTGAAGCTTTCTTT.

The rearrangement uses TRBV19 and TRBJ1-4; TRBD1 is a possible D gene (5 bases). CDR1 LNHDA and CDR2 SQIVND come from the germline V gene (reference sequence). With 4 bases removed from V and 6 bases from J, the gap between germline ends came to 9 bases. The CDR3 consists of 13 residues. For the CDR3, the DNA is TGTGCCAGTAGTACCGGGGCGTATGAAAAACTGTTTTTT. Residues: CASSTGAYEKLFF.

This sequence joins TRBV2 and TRBJ2-1; perhaps TRBD2 as D (6 bases). The CDR3 is 11 amino acids. Germline CDR1 and CDR2: SNHLY and FYNNEI. Trimming stripped 4 bases from V and 15 bases from J, with 13 bases between. CDR3 sequence: CASSAPGGRFF. As DNA, the CDR3 is TGTGCCAGCAGTGCACCCGGAGGGCGGTTCTTC.

V is TRBV5-8 and J is TRBJ1-2; 7 bases map to TRBD1. J gave up 8 bases and V 0 bases, and 13 bases lay outside the gene matches. Looked up from germline, CDR1 is SGHTS and CDR2 is YDEGEE. The CDR3 is 16 amino acids. The CDR3 nucleotides read TGTGCCAGCAGCTTGGAGACAGGGTATCTCTCCGGAGGCTACACCTTC. Its protein product is CASSLETGYLSGGYTF.

This chain joins TRBV28 and TRBJ2-7; D not resolved. V lost 3 bases and J 5 bases, leaving 14 bases between the germline ends. Germline V lookup: CDR1 MDHEN, CDR2 SYDVKM. The CDR3 covers 14 residues. The CDR3 bases are TGTGCCAGCAGTTTGGCAGGAACCATGAACGAGCAGTACTTC. This sequence encodes CASSLAGTMNEQYF.

This chain uses TRBV2 with TRBJ2-5, with D perhaps given as TRBD1 or TRBD2 (6 bases each). Deletions cut 3 bases from V and 2 bases from J, with 10 bases between. Germline V lookup: CDR1 SNHLY, CDR2 FYNNEI. This CDR3 is 14 amino acids long. CDR3 coding DNA: TGTGCCAGCAGTGAGGGGGGCTTACAAGAGACCCAGTACTTC. It encodes CASSEGGLQETQYF.

The rearrangement uses TRBV4-2 and TRBJ2-3, with D unclear. Trimming took off 4 bases at V and 3 bases at J, with 11 bases between the two ends. The germline CDR1 and CDR2 sequences are LGHNA and YNFKEQ. The CDR3 totals 14 residues. CDR3 sequence (DNA): TGTGCCAGCAGCCGGGCCTTCCGGACAGATACGCAGTATTTT. It encodes CASSRAFRTDTQYF.

The genes are TRBV5-4 and TRBJ2-3; D ambiguous. Trimming left V 1 base short and J 0 bases short, with 12 bases between. This CDR3 region has 16 residues. Looked up from germline, CDR1 is SGHNT and CDR2 is YYREEE (reference sequence). DNA for the CDR3: TGTGCCAGCAGCTTGTCAATCGATCCTAGCACAGATACGCAGTATTTT. It is translated as CASSLSIDPSTDTQYF.

This sequence joins TRBV11-2 and TRBJ1-1, with a weak D call TRBD1 (5 bases). The CDR3 totals 13 residues. V was cut by 1 base and J by 6 bases, with 9 bases left in between. Looked up from germline, CDR1 is SGHAT and CDR2 is FQNNGV. The CDR3 loop is CASSLAGTPEAFF. For the CDR3, the DNA is TGTGCCAGCAGCTTAGCAGGGACCCCTGAAGCTTTCTTT.

The chain uses TRBV5-4 and TRBJ2-7, with 8 bases matching TRBD2. In germline, CDR1 is SGHNT, CDR2 YYREEE (reference sequence). V lost 5 bases to trimming and J lost 6 bases; unmatched junction nucleotides: 13. The CDR3 runs 15 residues. The CDR3 sequence is CASSQAGVVIGEQYF. As DNA, the CDR3 is TGTGCCAGCAGTCAAGCGGGAGTGGTTATCGGCGAGCAGTACTTC.

CDR3 protein: CASSLTGRGREKLFF. In nucleotides, the CDR3 is TGTGCCAGCAGCTTGACGGGCCGGGGACGTGAAAAACTGTTTTTT. The chain couples TRBV2 to TRBJ1-4; tentative D call: TRBD1 (5 bases). Trimming took 6 bases from V and 7 from J, leaving 18 bases between them. From germline, CDR1 is SNHLY and CDR2 FYNNEI. This CDR3 region has 15 residues.

The chain has TRBV7-2 and TRBJ2-1, with 11 bases identical to TRBD2. The CDR3 extends over 17 amino acids. Germline lookup yields CDR1 SGHTA and CDR2 FQGNSA. Trimming removed 5 bases from V and 0 bases from J; junction bases left unmatched: 6. CDR3 protein: CASSLGLAGSSYNEQFF. DNA of the CDR3: TGTGCCAGCAGCCTCGGACTAGCGGGCAGCTCCTACAATGAGCAGTTCTTC.

The chain joins TRBV6-6 to TRBJ1-5; D may be TRBD1 (5 bases). Looked up from germline, CDR1 is MNHNY and CDR2 is SVGAGI (reference sequence). V was clipped by 5 bases and J by 4 bases, with 15 bases between them. CDR3 length: 15 residues. The CDR3 coding sequence is TGTGCCAGCAGTCCTCCGGGGGGGGTGAATCAGCCCCAGCATTTT. As protein: CASSPPGGVNQPQHF.

Only a few counts were recorded for this clone. The chain recombines TRBV18 with TRBJ1-3, with a weak D call TRBD1 (6 bases). V lost 3 bases, J lost 4 bases, and 22 bases lay in between. Germline V gene data show CDR1 as KGHSH and CDR2 as LQKENI. The CDR3 has 18 amino acids. This chain's CDR3 is CASSPMFQGSGTGNTIYF. The CDR3 DNA reads TGTGCCAGCTCACCGATGTTCCAGGGATCGGGGACAGGAAACACCATATATTTT.

This clone was observed a handful of times. This chain links TRBV9 with TRBJ2-1, with D uncertain. CDR3 length: 16 amino acids. The germline CDR1 and CDR2 sequences are SGDLS and YYNGEE. The V and J ends lost 3 bases and 2 bases respectively, with 15 bases between them. CDR3 residues: CASSARNSLAYNEQFF. CDR3 DNA sequence: TGTGCCAGCAGCGCCAGAAATTCACTGGCCTACAATGAGCAGTTCTTC.

V and J are TRBV11-2 and TRBJ2-7; TRBD1 matches 8 bases. Looked up from germline, CDR1 is SGHAT and CDR2 is FQNNGV. Trimming took 3 bases from V and 0 from J; bases not matched to a gene: 1. The CDR3 loop spans 14 amino acids. In DNA form, the CDR3 reads TGTGCCAGCAGCTTGACAGGGGACTCCTACGAGCAGTACTTC. It yields the protein CASSLTGDSYEQYF.

This sequence joins TRBV6-6 and TRBJ2-2, with D uncertain. V was shortened by 2 bases and J by 6 bases, with 13 bases between the two germline ends. The CDR3 runs 15 residues. Germline-derived CDR1 and CDR2 are MNHNY and SVGAGI (reference sequence). Written as DNA, the CDR3 is TGTGCCAGCAGTTACGTCCTAGAAACCCCCGGGGAGCTGTTTTTT. Translating gives CASSYVLETPGELFF.

This clone was detected ten times or more. This chain uses TRBV9 with TRBJ2-3; unclear D gene. The ends were cut back, 1 base at V and 4 bases at J, with 7 bases in the middle. Germline lookup yields CDR1 SGDLS and CDR2 YYNGEE. This CDR3 has 13 amino acids. The CDR3 reads CASSVMGSDTQYF. The CDR3 region has the DNA TGTGCCAGCAGCGTAATGGGGTCAGATACGCAGTATTTT.

The chain couples TRBV7-9 to TRBJ1-2; maybe TRBD1 (6 bases). The CDR3 is made up of 12 amino acids. CDR1 SEHNR and CDR2 FQNEAQ come from the germline V gene (reference sequence). Trimming stripped 2 bases from V and 8 bases from J, with 9 bases between. This CDR3 reads CASSLYREGYTF. The CDR3 region has the DNA TGTGCCAGCAGCTTATACAGGGAGGGCTACACCTTC. Together with reference TRBV7-9 and TRBJ1-2, the CDR3 gives the full variable domain: DTGVSQNPRHKITKRGQNVTFRCDPISEHNRLYWYRQTLGQGPEFLTYFQNEAQLEKSRLLSDRFSAERPKGSFSTLEIQRTEQGDSAMYLCASSLYREGYTFGSGTRLTVV.

V gene TRBV5-4 combines with J gene TRBJ2-7; 7 bases map to TRBD1. V lost 5 bases, J lost 7 bases, and 12 bases stayed unmatched. Germline loops: CDR1 SGHNT, CDR2 YYREEE (reference sequence). The CDR3 length is 14 residues. The CDR3 spells CASRPSTPGQEQYF. DNA for the CDR3: TGTGCCAGCAGGCCTAGTACCCCGGGACAGGAGCAGTACTTC.

This clone appeared a few times. The chain carries TRBV15 and TRBJ1-1, with 10 bases identical to TRBD1. This CDR3 has 13 amino acids. V trimming: 6 bases; J trimming: 6 bases; junction bases outside the gene matches: 4. Per germline, CDR1 LNHNV and CDR2 YYDKDF (reference sequence). For the CDR3, the DNA is TGTGCCACCAGGGGACAGGGGTCGCCTGAAGCTTTCTTT. This gives the protein CATRGQGSPEAFF.

The chain carries TRBV15 and TRBJ1-2; tentative D call: TRBD1 (5 bases). From germline, CDR1 is LNHNV and CDR2 YYDKDF (reference sequence). V was cut by 0 bases and J by 3 bases, with 11 bases left in between. The CDR3 extends over 15 amino acids. The CDR3 reads CATSRDYGAHYGYTF. The CDR3 DNA sequence: TGTGCCACCAGCAGAGACTACGGGGCACACTATGGCTACACCTTC.

The chain combines TRBV5-4 with TRBJ2-1; D is possibly TRBD2 (6 bases). V was pared by 3 bases and J by 8 bases, with 24 bases between. Germline CDR1 reads SGHNT; CDR2 reads YYREEE (reference sequence). The CDR3 is 17 residues long. The CDR3 sequence is CASSSPQKTRVYDEQFF. The DNA of the CDR3 is TGTGCCAGCAGCTCCCCGCAAAAGACTAGAGTGTACGATGAGCAGTTCTTC. Filled out from reference TRBV5-4 and TRBJ2-1, the complete variable domain reads ETGVTQSPTHLIKTRGQQVTLRCSSQSGHNTVSWYQQALGQGPQFIFQYYREEENGRGNFPPRFSGLQFPNYSSELNVNALELDDSALYLCASSSPQKTRVYDEQFFGPGTRLTVL.

This chain joins TRBV9 and TRBJ2-2; D unresolved. The CDR3 is made up of 13 amino acids. The germline V gene encodes CDR1 SGDLS and CDR2 YYNGEE. The V and J ends lost 6 bases and 4 bases respectively, with 10 bases between them. The CDR3 is CASTLRGTGELFF. DNA for the CDR3: TGTGCCAGCACCCTCCGTGGCACCGGGGAGCTGTTTTTT.